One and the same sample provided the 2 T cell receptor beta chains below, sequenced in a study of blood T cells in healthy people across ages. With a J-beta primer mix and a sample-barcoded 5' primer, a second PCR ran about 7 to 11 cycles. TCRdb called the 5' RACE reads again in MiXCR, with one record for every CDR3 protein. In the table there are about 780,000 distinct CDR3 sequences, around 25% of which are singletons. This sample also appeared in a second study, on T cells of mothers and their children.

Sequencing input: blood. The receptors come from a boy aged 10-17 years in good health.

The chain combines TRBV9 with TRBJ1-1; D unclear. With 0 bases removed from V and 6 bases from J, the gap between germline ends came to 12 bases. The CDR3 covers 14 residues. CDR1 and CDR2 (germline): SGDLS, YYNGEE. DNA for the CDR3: TGTGCCAGCAGCGTAGTCCCAGAGGACGCTGAAGCTTTCTTT. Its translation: CASSVVPEDAEAFF.

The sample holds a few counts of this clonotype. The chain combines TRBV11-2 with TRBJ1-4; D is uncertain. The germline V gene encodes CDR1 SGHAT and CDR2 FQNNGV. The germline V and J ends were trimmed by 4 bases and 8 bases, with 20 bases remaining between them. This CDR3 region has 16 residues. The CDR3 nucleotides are TGTGCCAGCAGCTGGACCGGGAGCCACATGGGAGAAAAACTGTTTTTT. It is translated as CASSWTGSHMGEKLFF.